Listed here is a single T cell receptor beta chain. No conserved phenylalanine or tryptophan is present at the end of the CDR3, so a read error is the likely explanation. The data are from a study of tumor-infiltrating lymphocytes in primary liver carcinoma. Unsorted bulk tissue (20-30 mg) underwent RNA and DNA co-extraction. TCR beta cDNA was prepared out of approximately 500 ng total RNA by means of a constant-region primer. Three rounds of nested multiplex PCR with slightly modified ARM-PCR produced TCR beta libraries. TCRdb re-called the multiplex PCR reads through MiXCR, storing one row per CDR3 protein. The sample shows some 64,000 distinct CDR3 sequences, roughly 70% of them seen only once. Sequencing input: liver tumor tissue from sampling region 4. The subset here: tumor region T4, right-lateral pole. This TCR was sampled from a middle-aged man with primary liver carcinoma and hepatitis B virus infection.

The CDR3 reads CVSSGQVEVDTQYI. CDR3 DNA: TGTGTCAGCAGTGGACAGGTGGAGGTGGATACCCAGTACATC. This rearrangement joins TRBV11-1 to TRBJ2-5; 7 bases map to TRBD1. This CDR3 has 14 residues. Germline V lookup: CDR1 SGHAT, CDR2 FQDESV (reference sequence).